These T cell receptor beta chains were read from a single sample in a study of response to subunit inactivated influenza vaccine. TCRdb re-analysed the RT-PCR reads in MiXCR, keeping a single row per CDR3 protein. Counted here are 150,000 to 200,000 distinct CDR3 sequences, about a tenth occurring once; the ten biggest clones make up under 15%. The sequencing used non-naive T cells sorted from PBMCs, collected about 6 weeks after vaccination. All receptors derive from a man between 45 and 60 years old who received an inactivated influenza vaccine. Both conserved end residues are part of each CDR3. D genes are given only for firm matches. Only some rows state a clone size, as once, few, many or a class for expanded clones.

D gene	J gene	clone size	V gene	CDR3 DNA	CDR3 protein
-	TRBJ1-6	few	TRBV20-1	TGCAGTGCTCCTCAGGAGCCGAATTCACCCCTCCACTTT	CSAPQEPNSPLHF
TRBD2	TRBJ2-7	-	TRBV27	TGTGCCAGCAGTTTCATAGCGGGGGCCTACGAGCAGTACTTC	CASSFIAGAYEQYF
-	TRBJ2-2	many	TRBV5-1	TGCGCCAGCAGCCCCAACGATGGGGGTTGGACAGCGAACACCGGGGAGCTGTTTTTT	CASSPNDGGWTANTGELFF
-	TRBJ2-2	few	TRBV7-9	TGTGCCAGCAGCTTTCTACAGTGGAACACCGGGGAGCTGTTTTTT	CASSFLQWNTGELFF
-	TRBJ1-2	few	TRBV19	TGTTATTCAGGTTGCTATGGCTACACCTTC	CYSGCYGYTF
TRBD2	TRBJ2-7	few	TRBV20-1	TGCAGTGCACCCCGGATAGGCGGGGGATTGGAGCAGTACTTC	CSAPRIGGGLEQYF
TRBD2	TRBJ2-1	-	TRBV28	TGTGCCAGCAGTCCCATCACTAGCGGGAGACATAATGAGCAGTTCTTC	CASSPITSGRHNEQFF
-	TRBJ2-1	few	TRBV11-3	TGTGCCAGCAGCTTAGACAGTGACTCCTACAATGAGCAGTTCTTC	CASSLDSDSYNEQFF
-	TRBJ2-2	few	TRBV7-8	TGTGCCAGCAGCTTAGGGCTAGAGGTGTGGGTCACCGGGGAGCTGTTTTTT	CASSLGLEVWVTGELFF
-	TRBJ2-3	few	TRBV10-3	TGTGCCACCCGGCCAGCGTACACAGATACGCAGTATTTT	CATRPAYTDTQYF
-	TRBJ1-1	few	TRBV20-1	TGCAGTGCAAACAGATTATTGAACACTGAAGCTTTCTTT	CSANRLLNTEAFF
-	TRBJ1-5	many	TRBV18	TGTGCCAGCTCACCAGTATATAGCAATCAGCCCCAGCATTTT	CASSPVYSNQPQHF
-	TRBJ1-2	-	TRBV6-2/TRBV6-3	TGTGCCAGCAGCGATATCGGAAGGGACTATGGCTACACCTTC	CASSDIGRDYGYTF
TRBD1	TRBJ2-7	many	TRBV7-2	TGTGCCAGCAGCTTAGTGGGACAGGTTTACGAGCAGTACTTC	CASSLVGQVYEQYF
TRBD2	TRBJ2-3	many	TRBV20-1	TGCAGTGCTAGTCCTAGCGGGCGAACAGATACGCAGTATTTT	CSASPSGRTDTQYF
-	TRBJ2-7	-	TRBV5-1	TGCGCCAGCAGCTTTACAAGCCCTGGGGCGCTTGAGCAGTACTTC	CASSFTSPGALEQYF
TRBD1	TRBJ1-2	few	TRBV10-2	TGCGCCAGCAGCAATCGCATGCCATTCGGGACAGACTATGGCTACACCTTC	CASSNRMPFGTDYGYTF